This passage covers 16 T cell receptor beta chains from one sample sequenced in a study of T cell responses to AZD1222 COVID-19 vaccine. The table came from immunoSEQ multiplex PCR; TCRdb's copy has only in-frame clones and leaves some out. Of approximately 130,000 clones in the sample, 85% to 90% were seen once. Sequenced material: peripheral blood, taken 28 days after the second AZD1222 dose. These receptors were collected from an adult who received the AZD1222 COVID-19 vaccine.

The V and J genes are TRBV12-1 and TRBJ2-3; the table's D call, TRBD2, was not checked against the DNA. TRBV12-1 has pseudogene status. The length of the CDR3 is 14 residues. CDR3 coding DNA: TGTGCCAGCAGCTCCGGGGGAGTGACAGATACGCAGTATTTT. It specifies CASSSGGVTDTQYF.

The V gene is TRBV19, the J gene TRBJ1-1; 11 bases line up with TRBD1. This CDR3 spans 14 amino acids. Germline-derived CDR1 and CDR2 are LNHDA and SQIVND (reference sequence). The trim removed 5 bases at V and 4 bases at J, leaving 3 bases unmatched. The DNA for the CDR3 is TGTGCCAGTAGTGCGGGACAGGGGGGCACTGAAGCTTTCTTT. Its protein is CASSAGQGGTEAFF.

This chain uses TRBV12-3 or TRBV12-4 with TRBJ1-2; the D is unclear. V dropped 3 bases and J dropped 3 bases, with 8 bases sitting between them. The CDR3 extends over 13 amino acids. This CDR3 is CASSFAMDYGYTF. The CDR3 coding sequence is TGTGCCAGCAGTTTTGCCATGGACTATGGCTACACCTTC.

The genes are TRBV15 and TRBJ1-5; D is ambiguous. Germline CDR1 and CDR2: LNHNV and YYDKDF (reference sequence). This CDR3 contains 12 residues. V lost 2 bases and J lost 4, with 3 bases in between. The CDR3 loop reads CATSRPNQPQHF. The CDR3, as DNA: TGTGCCACCAGCAGACCAAATCAGCCCCAGCATTTT.

This clone was seen only once. The rearrangement joins TRBV29-1 to TRBJ1-1, with unresolved D. There are 10 residues in the CDR3. Trimming cost V 4 bases and J 10 bases, with 10 bases left between them. Per the germline V gene, CDR1 is SQVTM and CDR2 is ANQGSEA. The CDR3 spells CSVVGVGAFF. The DNA for the CDR3 is TGCAGCGTTGTGGGAGTTGGAGCTTTCTTT.

This chain links TRBV11-3 with TRBJ2-1, with unresolved D. The CDR3 consists of 15 residues. Trimming removed 5 bases at V and 8 bases at J, with 19 bases between. From germline, CDR1 is SGHNT and CDR2 YENEEA. CDR3 loop: CASSPRADFRDEQFF. DNA of the CDR3: TGTGCCAGCAGCCCCCGTGCGGATTTTAGGGATGAGCAGTTCTTC.

V is TRBV19 and J is TRBJ1-5; 10 nucleotides agree with TRBD1. The CDR3 sequence is 16 residues long. After removal of 7 bases from V and 4 bases from J, the junction contained 10 bases not matched to a gene. Germline V lookup: CDR1 LNHDA, CDR2 SQIVND (reference sequence). The CDR3: CASTARDRGRNQPQHF. The CDR3 DNA sequence: TGTGCCAGTACCGCCCGGGACAGGGGCCGAAATCAGCCCCAGCATTTT.

The chain couples TRBV11-3 to TRBJ2-1, with 12 bases identical to TRBD2. The CDR3 is made up of 15 amino acids. Germline CDR1 is SGHNT and CDR2 is YENEEA. V was clipped by 5 bases and J by 8 bases; unmatched bases: 7. DNA of the CDR3: TGTGCCAGCAGCCCGACTAGCGGGGGCCCAGATGAGCAGTTCTTC. Translation gives CASSPTSGGPDEQFF. The full variable domain, in which reference TRBV11-3 and TRBJ2-1 provide the parts outside the CDR3, is EAGVVQSPRYKIIEKKQPVAFWCNPISGHNTLYWYLQNLGQGPELLIRYENEEAVDDSQLPKDRFSAERLKGVDSTLKIQPAELGDSAVYLCASSPTSGGPDEQFFGPGTRLTVL.

The rearrangement joins TRBV19 to TRBJ1-3; D possibly corresponds to TRBD1 (5 bases). V was cut by 11 bases and J by 0 bases, with 11 bases left in between. The germline CDR1 and CDR2 sequences are LNHDA and SQIVND (reference sequence). The length of the CDR3 is 13 residues. This CDR3 reads CASRVLSGNTIYF. CDR3 sequence (DNA): TGTGCCTCCAGGGTCCTCTCTGGAAACACCATATATTTT.

The rearrangement uses TRBV4-1 and TRBJ1-2, with D perhaps TRBD1 (5 bases). Germline loops: CDR1 MGHRA, CDR2 YSYEKL. CDR3 length equals 16 residues. V lost 0 bases and J 5 bases, leaving 16 bases between the germline ends. CDR3 region: CASSQDSLWGGYGYTF. CDR3 sequence (DNA): TGCGCCAGCAGCCAAGATTCTCTATGGGGGGGATATGGCTACACCTTC.

The rearrangement joins TRBV19 to TRBJ2-7; D remains ambiguous. This CDR3 is 14 amino acids long. In germline, CDR1 is LNHDA, CDR2 SQIVND (reference sequence). Trimming shortened V by 6 bases and J by 3 bases, and 15 bases separated the two germline ends. CDR3 sequence: CASSRQSRSYEQYF. DNA for the CDR3: TGTGCCAGTAGCCGACAATCGCGGAGCTACGAGCAGTACTTC.

There are a few counts of this clone. The J gene is TRBJ2-7, the V gene TRBV25-1; 7 bases map to TRBD1. Germline CDR1 MGHDK, CDR2 SYGVNS. The CDR3 totals 13 residues. V lost 9 bases and J lost 4; bases outside the gene matches: 9. For the CDR3, the DNA is TGTGCCAGTCAGCGACAGGGCTCATACGAGCAGTACTTC. Translation: CASQRQGSYEQYF.

In its sample, this clone was seen a few times. V and J are TRBV6-2 or TRBV6-3 and TRBJ1-5; TRBD1 matches 8 bases. CDR1 and CDR2 (germline): MNHEY, SVGEGT. The CDR3 consists of 16 residues. J gave up 4 bases and V 2 bases, and 7 bases lay outside the gene matches. CDR3 protein: CASSYLGQGNNQPQHF. Here the CDR3 DNA reads TGTGCCAGCAGTTACCTCGGACAGGGAAATAATCAGCCCCAGCATTTT.

The V call is TRBV6-1, the J call TRBJ1-6, with D possibly matching TRBD1 (6 bases). The CDR3 loop spans 14 amino acids. V dropped 1 base and J dropped 9 bases, with 10 bases sitting between them. CDR1 MNHNS and CDR2 SASEGT come from the germline V gene. Here the CDR3 reads CASSEGTDSSPLHF. The CDR3 coding sequence is TGTGCCAGCAGTGAAGGGACAGATTCTTCACCCCTCCACTTT.

This sequence joins TRBV20-1 and TRBJ1-2; perhaps TRBD1 as D (6 bases). V lost 3 bases and J lost 8, with 10 bases in between. Germline CDR1 DFQATT, CDR2 SNEGSKA (reference sequence). The CDR3 has 11 amino acids. The CDR3 nucleotides are TGCAGTGCTAGCGGGACACCCGGCTACACCTTC. Its translation: CSASGTPGYTF.

This rearrangement joins TRBV19 to TRBJ1-6, with 7 bases fitting TRBD1. Germline trimming cut 5 bases from V and 4 bases from J; bases unmatched to any gene: 5. This CDR3 has 15 amino acids. Per the germline V gene, CDR1 is LNHDA and CDR2 is SQIVND (reference sequence). The CDR3 region is CASSPGGRYNSPLHF. CDR3 sequence (DNA): TGTGCCAGTAGTCCAGGGGGTAGATATAATTCACCCCTCCACTTT.